The 32 T cell receptor beta chains in this list originate from one sample, sequenced in a study of blood T cell repertoires in COVID-19. Profiled with immunoSEQ multiplex PCR; TCRdb holds only in-frame clones, not every one. The data hold hundreds of thousands of clones, with around 85% observed a single time. The specimen sequenced was peripheral blood. The receptors were gathered from a man between 50 and 59 years old with active or convalescent COVID-19.

The rearrangement links TRBV7-9 to TRBJ2-5; 11 bases fit TRBD2. The ends lost 3 bases at V and 1 base at J; junction bases unmatched: 7. Germline V gives CDR1 SEHNR, CDR2 FQNEAQ (reference sequence). CDR3 length: 17 amino acids. CDR3 sequence: CASSFLTGTSGQETQYF. CDR3 in DNA: TGTGCCAGCAGCTTCCTAACCGGGACTAGCGGCCAAGAGACCCAGTACTTC.

This clone came up a few times. This sequence joins TRBV4-1 and TRBJ2-7; D may be TRBD1 (6 bases). V was trimmed by 1 base and J by 4 bases, leaving 14 bases between them. CDR1 and CDR2 (germline): MGHRA, YSYEKL. CDR3 size: 15 residues. CDR3 nucleotides: TGCGCCAGCAGCCAAGTTCCAGGGGTAGAGTACGAGCAGTACTTC. This gives the protein CASSQVPGVEYEQYF.

V gene TRBV14 combines with J gene TRBJ1-3; possibly TRBD1 for D (5 bases). The CDR3 is 14 amino acids. Germline CDR1 SGHDN, CDR2 FVKESK. The V and J ends lost 4 bases and 1 base respectively, with 8 bases between them. The CDR3: CASSPSGSGNTIYF. In DNA form, the CDR3 reads TGTGCCAGCAGCCCCTCAGGGTCTGGAAACACCATATATTTT.

The chain joins TRBV5-4 to TRBJ2-1; 15 nucleotides align to TRBD2. V lost 4 bases, J lost 7 bases, and 3 bases stayed unmatched. CDR3 size: 15 residues. CDR1 is SGHNT, CDR2 YYREEE, per germline (reference sequence). In DNA form, the CDR3 reads TGTGCCAGCAGCCCCGGGACTAGCGGGAGGAATGAGCAGTTCTTC. It is translated as CASSPGTSGRNEQFF.

V gene TRBV5-6 combines with J gene TRBJ2-1; possibly TRBD2 for D (5 bases). Germline V CDR1 and CDR2: SGHDT, YYEEEE. The CDR3 consists of 17 residues. Trimming took off 4 bases at V and 3 bases at J, with 20 bases between the two ends. The CDR3 sequence: CASSPSTVASGYNEQFF. CDR3 sequence (DNA): TGTGCCAGCAGCCCGTCCACGGTAGCGTCTGGCTACAATGAGCAGTTCTTC. Full variable domain (remainder filled in from reference TRBV5-6 and TRBJ2-1): DAGVTQSPTHLIKTRGQQVTLRCSPKSGHDTVSWYQQALGQGPQFIFQYYEEEERQRGNFPDRFSGHQFPNYSSELNVNALLLGDSALYLCASSPSTVASGYNEQFFGPGTRLTVL.

This clone was observed a single time. The chain employs TRBV27 and TRBJ2-5, with 9 bases fitting TRBD1. Germline CDR1 MNHEY, CDR2 SMNVEV (reference sequence). The CDR3 is 17 residues long. V trimming: 5 bases; J trimming: 5 bases; junction bases outside the gene matches: 15. CDR3 protein: CASSPGTGRIRVETQYF. CDR3 nucleotide sequence: TGTGCCAGCAGTCCAGGGACAGGGAGGATAAGGGTGGAGACCCAGTACTTC.

The J gene is TRBJ1-6, the V gene TRBV6-1; D unresolved. V lost 3 bases and J 2 bases, leaving 5 bases between the germline ends. CDR3 length: 14 residues. Per the germline V gene, CDR1 is MNHNS and CDR2 is SASEGT. The CDR3 loop is CASSDNTYNSPLHF. CDR3 nucleotides: TGTGCCAGCAGTGACAACACCTATAATTCACCCCTCCACTTT.

The chain has TRBV13 and TRBJ2-3; D is perhaps TRBD2 (5 bases). Trimming took 3 bases from V and 8 from J, leaving 6 bases between them. From germline, CDR1 is PRHDT and CDR2 FYEKMQ (reference sequence). This CDR3 spans 11 amino acids. In nucleotides, the CDR3 is TGTGCCAGCAGCTTTAGCGCTACGCAGTATTTT. Protein: CASSFSATQYF.

The chain combines TRBV7-2 with TRBJ2-3; 7 bases agree with TRBD1. Trimming took 1 base from V and 5 from J; bases not matched to a gene: 3. The CDR3 totals 14 residues. Germline CDR1 is SGHTA and CDR2 is FQGNSA. CDR3: CASSLGRTGDTQYF. CDR3 bases: TGTGCCAGCAGCTTAGGACGGACAGGAGATACGCAGTATTTT.

This clone was recorded a few times. The chain recombines TRBV7-8 with TRBJ1-2; 7 nucleotides line up with TRBD1. The V gene's germline CDR1 is SGHVS and CDR2 FQNEAQ. The CDR3 loop spans 17 amino acids. The J segment lost 1 base and the V segment lost 5 bases, leaving 13 bases of the junction unmatched. CDR3 bases: TGTGCCAGCAGCCCTGATCCGGGACAGTTCTTTAACTATGGCTACACCTTC. Its translation: CASSPDPGQFFNYGYTF.

The chain recombines TRBV19 with TRBJ1-6; perhaps TRBD1 as D (6 bases). Trimming left V 5 bases short and J 2 bases short, with 19 bases between. In germline, CDR1 is LNHDA, CDR2 SQIVND (reference sequence). The CDR3 loop spans 18 amino acids. The CDR3 DNA sequence: TGTGCCAGTAGTCTCCGTGGATCGGGGGGCACCTATAATTCACCCCTCCACTTT. Its protein product is CASSLRGSGGTYNSPLHF.

The rearrangement joins TRBV20-1 to TRBJ2-2; 7 bases map to TRBD2. V was pared by 3 bases and J by 4 bases, with 5 bases of the junction left unmatched. CDR3 length: 14 amino acids. CDR1 and CDR2 (germline): DFQATT, SNEGSKA (reference sequence). The CDR3 bases are TGCAGTGCTAGTGGGAGGGGTGGCACCGGGGAGCTGTTTTTT. Its protein product is CSASGRGGTGELFF.

This chain joins TRBV9 and TRBJ2-1; 10 bases fit TRBD2. The CDR3 consists of 16 residues. Germline V gene lookup returns CDR1 SGDLS and CDR2 YYNGEE. V was clipped by 3 bases and J by 6 bases; unmatched bases: 9. CDR3 protein: CASSGHQREGGNEQFF. CDR3 sequence (DNA): TGTGCCAGCAGCGGGCATCAGCGGGAGGGGGGCAATGAGCAGTTCTTC.

The chain's CDR3 is CASSLGSGFYEQYF. CDR3 nucleotide sequence: TGTGCCAGCAGCTTGGGTAGCGGGTTCTACGAGCAGTACTTC. V usage is TRBV5-6 and J usage is TRBJ2-7, with TRBD2 matching over 7 bases. The CDR3 loop spans 14 amino acids. V shed 0 bases, J shed 3 bases, and the junction held 3 bases outside the gene matches. CDR1 and CDR2 from the germline V gene are SGHDT and YYEEEE. The full variable domain, in which reference TRBV5-6 and TRBJ2-7 provide the parts outside the CDR3, is DAGVTQSPTHLIKTRGQQVTLRCSPKSGHDTVSWYQQALGQGPQFIFQYYEEEERQRGNFPDRFSGHQFPNYSSELNVNALLLGDSALYLCASSLGSGFYEQYFGPGTRLTVT.

This clone was detected once. The genes are TRBV18 and TRBJ2-1, with D tentatively TRBD2 (6 bases). Germline V gene sequence: CDR1 KGHSH, CDR2 LQKENI. Trimming removed 2 bases at V and 2 bases at J, with 7 bases between. This CDR3 contains 14 residues. CDR3 DNA: TGTGCCAGCTCACCAGGGAGGACCTACAATGAGCAGTTCTTC. This sequence encodes CASSPGRTYNEQFF.

This chain connects TRBV19 to TRBJ2-1; 10 bases are shared with TRBD2. Germline values: CDR1 LNHDA, CDR2 SQIVND (reference sequence). With 10 bases clipped from V and 9 bases from J, the junction kept 15 bases outside the gene matches. The CDR3 spans 15 residues. The CDR3 nucleotides read TGTGCCACCTACAAAAGTCTAGCGGGAGAGAGTGAGCAGTTCTTC. Encoded protein: CATYKSLAGESEQFF.

The chain employs TRBV6-4 and TRBJ1-2, with D possibly TRBD1 on 6 matching bases. The CDR3 sequence is 10 residues long. Trimming left V 6 bases short and J 10 bases short, with 9 bases between. Germline assignment: CDR1 MRHNA and CDR2 SNTAGT. The CDR3 nucleotides are TGTGCCAGCAGGACAGGCCACTACACCTTC. Encoded protein: CASRTGHYTF.

The J gene is TRBJ2-5, the V gene TRBV28, with D tentatively TRBD1 (6 bases). The V end was cut by 5 bases, the J end by 6 bases, with 22 bases between. The germline gives CDR1 MDHEN, CDR2 SYDVKM. The CDR3 extends over 16 amino acids. Written as DNA, the CDR3 is TGTGCCAGCAGTGACTACCGGGAACCTAGGGGGAAGACCCAGTACTTC. This codes for CASSDYREPRGKTQYF. The full variable domain, its missing parts supplied by reference TRBV28 and TRBJ2-5, is DVKVTQSSRYLVKRTGEKVFLECVQDMDHENMFWYRQDPGLGLRLIYFSYDVKMKEKGDIPEGYSVSREKKERFSLILESASTNQTSMYLCASSDYREPRGKTQYFGPGTRLLVL.

J is TRBJ1-4 and V is TRBV7-9; D gene unclear. Trimming removed 4 bases from V and 8 bases from J, with 17 bases in between. CDR1 is SEHNR, CDR2 FQNEAQ, per germline (reference sequence). CDR3 length equals 15 residues. CDR3 loop: CASSSRASEGEKLFF. The CDR3 region has the DNA TGTGCCAGCAGCTCCCGGGCCAGCGAGGGAGAAAAACTGTTTTTT.

The chain combines TRBV27 with TRBJ2-7, with TRBD1 matching 8 bases. The junction had 7 bases not matched to a gene; V was cut back by 3 bases and J by 0 bases. CDR1 and CDR2 from the germline V gene are MNHEY and SMNVEV (reference sequence). The CDR3 extends over 16 amino acids. CDR3 coding DNA: TGTGCCAGCAGTTTGTCAGGACAGGGCTTCTCCTACGAGCAGTACTTC. Translated, it gives CASSLSGQGFSYEQYF.

The chain couples TRBV7-9 to TRBJ2-1, with 8 bases matching TRBD2. Germline CDR1 reads SEHNR; CDR2 reads FQNEAQ (reference sequence). The V segment lost 1 base and the J segment 6 bases; nucleotides outside the gene matches: 2. The CDR3 consists of 14 residues. The CDR3 nucleotides are TGTGCCAGCAGCTTAGATACTAGCGGCAATGAGCAGTTCTTC. It codes for CASSLDTSGNEQFF. Full variable domain (rest looked up from reference TRBV7-9 and TRBJ2-1): DTGVSQNPRHKITKRGQNVTFRCDPISEHNRLYWYRQTLGQGPEFLTYFQNEAQLEKSRLLSDRFSAERPKGSFSTLEIQRTEQGDSAMYLCASSLDTSGNEQFFGPGTRLTVL.

This clone was observed once. V usage is TRBV6-5 and J usage is TRBJ1-2; the D gene is possibly TRBD1 (6 bases). Germline V gene data show CDR1 as MNHEY and CDR2 as SVGAGI. This CDR3 has 13 amino acids. Trimming removed 6 bases from V and 5 bases from J, with 13 bases in between. The CDR3 DNA is TGTGCCAGCAGCTCCGGGACAATATATGGCTACACCTTC. It yields the protein CASSSGTIYGYTF.

This clone showed up just once. The gene calls are TRBV5-6 and TRBJ2-3, with TRBD2 matching over 8 bases. The CDR3 consists of 14 residues. The germline CDR1 and CDR2 sequences are SGHDT and YYEEEE. Losses at the gene ends were 5 bases for V and 4 bases for J; bases not matched to a gene: 6. Here the CDR3 DNA reads TGTGCCAGCAGGGACAGCGGGGGCGCAGATACGCAGTATTTT. Amino acid sequence: CASRDSGGADTQYF.

The rearrangement links TRBV3-1 (or the pseudogene TRBV3-2) to TRBJ2-3, with 11 bases aligning to TRBD2. The CDR3 is 18 residues long. V trimming: 0 bases; J trimming: 7 bases; junction bases outside the gene matches: 12. From germline, CDR1 is LGHDT and CDR2 YNNKEL (reference sequence). DNA for the CDR3: TGTGCCAGCAGCCAAGATAGTCTAGTAACTAGCGGGGGAAATACGCAGTATTTT. Protein: CASSQDSLVTSGGNTQYF.

The rearrangement joins TRBV12-3 or TRBV12-4 to TRBJ1-2; D not resolved. This CDR3 is built from 12 residues. V lost 1 base and J lost 8, with 8 bases in between. CDR3 in amino acids: CASSLDSRGYTF. The CDR3 nucleotides read TGTGCCAGCAGTTTAGATAGTCGGGGCTACACCTTC.

The rearrangement uses TRBV15 and TRBJ2-3, with a weak D call TRBD2 (7 bases). CDR1 is LNHNV and CDR2 is YYDKDF in the germline V gene (reference sequence). Trimming stripped 1 base from V and 10 bases from J, with 18 bases between. The CDR3 is 15 residues long. CDR3 in amino acids: CATSRGHKGGTAQYF. The DNA of the CDR3 is TGTGCCACCAGCAGAGGACACAAGGGGGGGACGGCGCAGTATTTT.

The chain couples TRBV6-1 to TRBJ1-2; 7 bases align to TRBD1. Trimming at V came to 2 bases and at J to 4 bases, leaving 4 bases not matched to a gene. Germline CDR1 reads MNHNS; CDR2 reads SASEGT. The length of the CDR3 is 14 residues. The CDR3 DNA sequence: TGTGCCAGCAGTGAACAGGGGGGTTCCTATGGCTACACCTTC. Translating gives CASSEQGGSYGYTF.

The genes are TRBV28 and TRBJ1-6, with 7 bases fitting TRBD1. Germline V gene lookup returns CDR1 MDHEN and CDR2 SYDVKM. The CDR3 sequence is 14 residues long. Germline trimming cut 6 bases from V and 8 bases from J; bases unmatched to any gene: 7. In DNA form, the CDR3 reads TGTGCCAGCAGGCCGGGACAGCGTCATTCACCCCTCCACTTT. This gives the protein CASRPGQRHSPLHF.

The genes are TRBV6-5 and TRBJ1-2; 7 bases agree with TRBD1. With 4 bases clipped from V and 5 bases from J, the junction kept 7 bases outside the gene matches. The CDR3 is 14 amino acids. Looked up from germline, CDR1 is MNHEY and CDR2 is SVGAGI. CDR3 loop: CASSSQGIGYGYTF. The CDR3 DNA sequence: TGTGCCAGCAGTTCACAGGGGATTGGATATGGCTACACCTTC.

The CDR3 spells CASSFRGTGYTGELFF. The CDR3 DNA is TGTGCCAGCAGCTTCCGCGGGACAGGTTACACCGGGGAGCTGTTTTTT. This chain uses TRBV7-6 with TRBJ2-2; 8 nucleotides align to TRBD1. J lost 3 bases, V lost 3 bases, and 6 bases had no gene match. Germline-derived CDR1 and CDR2 are SGHVS and FNYEAQ. The CDR3 loop spans 16 amino acids. Looking up the rest from reference TRBV7-6 and TRBJ2-2 gives the full variable domain: GAGVSQSPRYKVTKRGQDVALRCDPISGHVSLYWYRQALGQGPEFLTYFNYEAQQDKSGLPNDRFSAERPEGSISTLTIQRTEQRDSAMYRCASSFRGTGYTGELFFGEGSRLTVL.

The chain carries TRBV15 and TRBJ2-7; 9 nucleotides align to TRBD2. V gave up 3 bases and J gave up 4 bases; unmatched junction bases: 7. Germline-derived CDR1 and CDR2 are LNHNV and YYDKDF (reference sequence). This CDR3 spans 15 amino acids. Written as DNA, the CDR3 is TGTGCCACCAGCAGTAAGCTAGCGGGATCTTACGAGCAGTACTTC. Its translation: CATSSKLAGSYEQYF.

The chain has TRBV18 and TRBJ2-7; D is possibly TRBD1 (6 bases). Germline lookup yields CDR1 KGHSH and CDR2 LQKENI. Trimming removed 3 bases from V and 2 bases from J, with 11 bases in between. The CDR3 loop spans 14 amino acids. The CDR3 nucleotides are TGTGCCAGCTCACCTACAGGGATTCCCTACGAGCAGTACTTC. It is translated as CASSPTGIPYEQYF.